This T cell receptor (beta chain) was observed in a study of blood T cell repertoires in COVID-19. In the study overall: Specimens from acute and convalescent COVID-19 originated in the United States, Italy and Spain.

In the source study's methods: Quantification of nucleated cells was approximated via reference gene primer amplification. The table came from immunoSEQ multiplex PCR; TCRdb's copy has only in-frame clones and leaves some out. The V and J calls and clone size come from that table; D and trimming were worked out from the DNA. The sample lists 100,000 or so clones; around 84% were seen once. The CDR3 runs to 15 residues. With 4 bases clipped from V and 5 bases from J, the junction kept 7 bases outside the gene matches. CDR1 and CDR2 (germline): SEHNR, FQNEAQ (reference sequence). The chain combines TRBV7-9 with TRBJ2-7; TRBD1 aligns across 11 bases. The TCR was taken from a woman aged 60-75 years in a cohort sampled during active or convalescent COVID-19. Specimen: peripheral blood. CDR3 sequence: CASSSWDRGLNEQYF. The DNA for the CDR3 is TGTGCCAGCAGCTCTTGGGACAGGGGGTTGAACGAGCAGTACTTC.